The entry that follows covers one T cell receptor beta chain sequence. What antigen it recognizes has not been identified. One base away there is no much larger clone; base qualities are not given. Including the terminal cysteine and phenylalanine, the CDR3 comprises 19 residues. Just CDR3 DNA is preserved here, 57 bases in frame from base 1. Based on the germline V gene, the CDR1 and CDR2 sequences are SGHAT and FQNNGV. V was cut back by 6 bases and J by 5 bases, leaving a gap of 31 bases between them. Genomic DNA was isolated from the sorted cells so that the TCRbeta CDR3 region could be sequenced. The immunoSEQ Assay was used for sequencing of TCRbeta CDR3 regions. The source is immuneACCESS, and TCRdb retained only in-frame sequences with V and J called. Part of the clones is not carried over; for the studies checked, unresolved V genes explain less than half of this, and the remainder is unexplained. For this sample there are 65,000 to 100,000 clones; 90% appear just once. Of the sample, less than 0.35% falls within the top ten clones.

This specimen comes from a study of OX40 agonist ivuxolimab in advanced cancers. General notes on the study: Ivuxolimab was an agonistic, fully human IgG2 monoclonal antibody directed against OX40 (CD134), a costimulatory receptor. The paper covers the monotherapy dose-escalation part of the phase I ivuxolimab trial, which included N of about 56 patients. Intravenous ivuxolimab was administered to patients every 2 weeks at six dose levels: 0.01, 0.1, 0.3, 1.5, 3 and 10 mg/kg. Partial responses were achieved by three dose-escalation patients, of whom one had hepatocellular carcinoma and two had cutaneous melanoma. In the dose-escalation cohort, roughly 80% of patients were male, and the mean age was about 55 years, with a range of about 23 to 80. Peripheral TCRbeta sequencing aimed to test whether ivuxolimab altered TCR sequence diversity and caused clonal T-cell expansion. Prior anti-PD-1, anti-PD-L1 or anti-CTLA-4 therapy was permitted, and checkpoint inhibitors had been received by roughly 40% of dose-escalation patients. Of the approximately 54 patients in dose escalation, about 20 had hepatocellular carcinoma, some 15 had melanoma, 9 had renal cell carcinoma and 9 had head and neck cancer.

The trial excluded patients who had a history of autoimmune disease or were on systemic immunosuppression. Peripheral blood for TCR sequencing was collected from all dose cohorts at baseline, on cycle 4 day 1, and on cycle 7 day 1. The samples were taken from a phase I, first-in-human, multicenter, open-label dose-escalation trial of ivuxolimab. The trial enrolled adults with locally advanced or metastatic head and neck squamous cell, hepatocellular, melanoma or renal cell carcinoma. Before TCR sequencing, CD4+ T cells and CD8+ T cells from peripheral blood were sorted into separate populations. Broad study findings and their caveats: After ivuxolimab, more expanded clones were found on average in CD8+ T cells than in CD4+ T cells. Low levels of normalized T-cell clonal expansion were also seen in some patients who did not respond. Partial responders in the 0.1-3.0 mg/kg groups had among the lowest normalized peripheral clonal expansion, especially among CD8+ T cells. At doses of 0.1 to 3.0 mg/kg, clonal expansion of both CD4+ and CD8+ blood T cells was observed from baseline to week 6. The antigen specificity of the peripheral T cells that underwent clonal expansion was not determined.

Recombination linked TRBV11-2 to TRBJ1-2; the D gene is perhaps TRBD1, from 5 matching bases. Sequencing used CD4+ or CD8+ T cells sorted from blood, obtained in a trial of the OX40 agonist ivuxolimab. The TCR originated in an adult with an advanced solid tumor such as melanoma, head and neck, liver or kidney cancer. The DNA sequence follows: TGTGCCAGCAGTTACCTTATAGCCCCGGGACCGCGTGCCGAATATGGCTACACCTTC. It specifies CASSYLIAPGPRAEYGYTF.